The 18 T cell receptor beta chains presented below share a single source sample, sequenced in a study of tumor-infiltrating lymphocytes in primary liver carcinoma. Synthesis of TCR beta cDNA was carried out from around 540 ng total RNA with a constant-region primer. Libraries of TCR beta came from three nested multiplex PCR rounds with slightly modified ARM-PCR. The first two PCR rounds used TRBV1-TRBV30 forward primers with a C-beta reverse primer, roughly 11 cycles each. TCRdb ran MiXCR on the multiplex PCR reads and lists one entry per CDR3 protein. The repertoire holds just over 300,000 distinct CDR3 sequences, with approximately 54% as singletons. Germline DNA was extracted alongside blood RNA, which was obtained from unsorted whole blood. The specimen sequenced was peripheral blood. Receptors originate from a woman aged 25-40 years with primary liver carcinoma and hepatitis B virus infection.

V is TRBV20-1 and J is TRBJ1-4; D is unclear. Germline V gives CDR1 DFQATT, CDR2 SNEGSKA (reference sequence). Trimming pared 1 base from V and 8 bases from J, leaving 11 bases between. The CDR3 sequence is 13 residues long. CDR3 loop: CSARGGLGEKLFF. As DNA, the CDR3 is TGCAGTGCTAGAGGCGGACTGGGGGAAAAACTGTTTTTT.

This clonotype was recorded at least ten times. The chain combines TRBV10-2 with TRBJ1-2; TRBD1 might be the D (5 bases). Germline V CDR1 and CDR2: WSHSY, SAAADI. V dropped 7 bases and J dropped 5 bases, with 11 bases sitting between them. This CDR3 comprises 12 residues. The CDR3 protein is CASMTDSYGYTF. The DNA for the CDR3 is TGCGCCAGCATGACAGACAGTTATGGCTACACCTTC.

The chain combines TRBV13 with TRBJ2-1; TRBD2 is a possible D gene (5 bases). The germline gives CDR1 PRHDT, CDR2 FYEKMQ (reference sequence). V gave up 1 base and J gave up 5 bases, with 18 bases separating them. This CDR3 contains 17 residues. The CDR3 coding sequence is TGTGCCAGCAGCTTAGCCCCGGAGTTGCGGGTAGACAATGAGCAGTTCTTC. Residues: CASSLAPELRVDNEQFF.

Of note for this clonotype: Since a much larger clone is just one base distant, this may be a read error. The chain uses TRBV14 and TRBJ2-2; D is perhaps TRBD2 (6 bases). The CDR3 totals 18 residues. Germline values: CDR1 SGHDN, CDR2 FVKESK. V lost 7 bases, J lost 3 bases, and 24 bases lay in between. The CDR3 reads CASNHILWSGEDTGELFF. Written as DNA, the CDR3 is TGTGCCAGCAACCACATTCTGTGGTCGGGGGAAGACACCGGGGAGCTGTTTTTT.

V usage is TRBV12-5 and J usage is TRBJ2-2, with D perhaps matching TRBD2 (6 bases). The germline V and J ends were trimmed by 0 bases and 0 bases, with 20 bases remaining between them. Germline CDR1 is LGHNT and CDR2 is FRNRAP. The CDR3 consists of 20 residues. The CDR3 sequence is CASGLVGAGGMLANTGELFF. In nucleotides, the CDR3 is TGTGCTAGTGGTTTGGTAGGAGCAGGAGGGATGCTTGCGAACACCGGGGAGCTGTTTTTT.

The genes are TRBV28 and TRBJ2-7, with a possible D match to TRBD1 (5 bases). CDR1 is MDHEN, CDR2 SYDVKM, per germline. The CDR3 runs to 13 residues. The chain's CDR3 is CACWGSSDYEQYF. CDR3 DNA sequence: TGTGCATGTTGGGGCAGCTCGGACTACGAGCAGTACTTC. The full variable domain, rest sourced from reference TRBV28 and TRBJ2-7, is DVKVTQSSRYLVKRTGEKVFLECVQDMDHENMFWYRQDPGLGLRLIYFSYDVKMKEKGDIPEGYSVSREKKERFSLILESASTNQTSMYLCACWGSSDYEQYFGPGTRLTVT.

Regarding this clonotype: Because it lacks the conserved phenylalanine or tryptophan at the end, this CDR3 is likely a read error. J is TRBJ2-7 and V is TRBV4-1; D perhaps matches TRBD2 (5 bases). Germline CDR1 and CDR2: MGHRA and YSYEKL. The CDR3 sequence is 16 residues long. The germline V and J ends were trimmed by 4 bases and 2 bases, with 18 bases remaining between them. For the CDR3, the DNA is TGCGCCAGCAGCCCAGAGGGTTGGGCGGTTACCTACGAGCAGTACCTC. This codes for CASSPEGWAVTYEQYL.

Remarks on this clonotype: A read error may produce the germline difference seen at one junction end. The chain employs TRBV11-2 and TRBJ2-5; 12 positions agree with TRBD2. Germline V gene lookup returns CDR1 SGHAT and CDR2 FQNNGV. This CDR3 has 17 residues. The CDR3 DNA reads TGCGCCAGCAGCTCCGGGACTAGCGGGTGTTACCAAGAGACCCAGTACTTC. This gives the protein CASSSGTSGCYQETQYF.

Concerning this clonotype itself: No conserved phenylalanine or tryptophan is present at the end of the CDR3, so a read error is the likely explanation. This chain connects TRBV12-5 to TRBJ2-7; D unresolved. Germline lookup yields CDR1 LGHNT and CDR2 FRNRAP. Trimming pared 7 bases from V and 1 base from J, leaving 8 bases between. The CDR3 contains 12 residues. CDR3 sequence: CASAWGSYEQYL. For the CDR3, the DNA is TGTGCTAGTGCCTGGGGTTCCTACGAGCAGTACTTA.

With regard to this clonotype: The CDR3 ends on some other residue instead of the conserved phenylalanine or tryptophan, so this is likely a read error. The chain recombines TRBV29-1 with TRBJ2-1, with D unresolved. The germline gives CDR1 SQVTM, CDR2 ANQGSEA. Trimming took off 5 bases at V and 7 bases at J, with 15 bases between the two ends. The CDR3 loop spans 13 amino acids. The CDR3 sequence is CSVYRTARNEQFL. CDR3 in DNA: TGCAGCGTTTATCGTACCGCTAGGAATGAGCAGTTCCTC.

A few counts support this clonotype. An end of the junction does not agree with germline; a read error may underlie this. In DNA, the CDR3 is TGTGTCAGCAAAAGTATACAGGTAACCCATGAGCAGTTCTTC. As protein: CVSKSIQVTHEQFF. The rearrangement links TRBV6-6 to TRBJ2-1, with D tentatively TRBD1 (5 bases). Germline loops: CDR1 MNHNY, CDR2 SVGAGI (reference sequence). The CDR3 has 14 residues.

With regard to this clonotype: An end of the junction differs from the germline gene, which may be a read error. The chain has TRBV4-2 and TRBJ2-3; D unclear. Germline CDR1 reads LGHNA; CDR2 reads YNFKEQ. This CDR3 region has 13 residues. The chain's CDR3 is CANSQDTADTQYF. Written as DNA, the CDR3 is TGTGCCAACAGCCAAGATACGGCAGATACGCAGTATTTT.

As to this clonotype: This may come from a read error, since a much larger clone is one base off. The CDR3 end shows no conserved phenylalanine or tryptophan, and so a read error is likely. V usage is TRBV12-3 or TRBV12-4 and J usage is TRBJ2-6; D may be TRBD1 (5 bases). Trimming cost V 6 bases and J 0 bases, with 9 bases left between them. This CDR3 is 15 amino acids long. The CDR3 DNA reads as TGTGCCAGCAGGAGGACACACTCTGGGGCCAACGTCCTGACTATC. Protein sequence: CASRRTHSGANVLTI.

The CDR3 region has the DNA TGCGCCAGCAGCCAGGACGTAGGCTACGAGCAGTTCTTC. It translates to CASSQDVGYEQFF. The chain couples TRBV4-3 to TRBJ2-1; D is unresolved. The germline V gene encodes CDR1 LGHNA and CDR2 YSLEER. V was clipped by 3 bases and J by 10 bases, with 13 bases between them. This CDR3 region has 13 residues.

The chain uses TRBV6-1 and TRBJ1-1; D remains unclear. This CDR3 comprises 14 residues. Per the germline V gene, CDR1 is MNHNS and CDR2 is SASEGT. Trimming left V 7 bases short and J 0 bases short, with 12 bases between. The CDR3 DNA sequence: TGTGCCAGCATCTTGAGAGTAATGAACACTGAAGCTTTCTTT. Translated: CASILRVMNTEAFF.

This clonotype was seen more than once but under ten times. V usage is TRBV12-5 and J usage is TRBJ2-3, with D unresolved. The CDR3 is made up of 14 amino acids. V shed 1 base and J shed 3 bases, with 8 bases lying between them. The V gene's germline CDR1 is LGHNT and CDR2 FRNRAP. CDR3 in amino acids: CASGLGLETDTQYF. CDR3 nucleotide sequence: TGTGCTAGTGGTTTGGGGCTAGAGACAGATACGCAGTATTTT.

This clonotype has just a few counts. This chain connects TRBV29-1 to TRBJ2-2, with no clear D. Germline V gene data show CDR1 as SQVTM and CDR2 as ANQGSEA. V lost 5 bases and J 1 base, leaving 5 bases between the germline ends. The CDR3 consists of 12 residues. The CDR3 spells CSVSLNTGELFF. DNA for the CDR3: TGCAGCGTTTCACTGAACACCGGGGAGCTGTTTTTT.

As to this clonotype: Since a much larger clone is just one base distant, this may be a read error. V usage is TRBV12-3 or TRBV12-4 and J usage is TRBJ1-1; D is ambiguous. This CDR3 is 14 amino acids long. With 3 bases removed from V and 4 bases from J, the gap between germline ends came to 12 bases. This chain's CDR3 is CASSFRHPSTEAFF. DNA for the CDR3: TGTGCCAGCAGTTTTAGACACCCGAGCACTGAAGCTTTCTTT.